This TCR beta chain was recorded in a study of T cell responses to AZD1222 COVID-19 vaccine. This CDR3 is built from 14 residues. Germline lookup yields CDR1 ENHRY and CDR2 SYGVKD. Trimming stripped 4 bases from V and 6 bases from J, with 10 bases between. Using immunoSEQ multiplex PCR, the repertoire was profiled, and TCRdb retains in-frame clones only, with some absent. The table shows under 200,000 clones, with over 85% occurring only once. J is TRBJ1-6 and V is TRBV10-3, with D possibly TRBD1 on 5 matching bases. Sequenced material: peripheral blood, taken on day 0 of AZD1222 vaccination. The sequence derives from an adult in good health. The CDR3, as DNA: TGTGCCATCAGTGTCTTAGGGGCTAATTCACCCCTCCACTTT. Translation: CAISVLGANSPLHF.